The T cell receptor (beta chain) under discussion was sequenced for a study of cytomegalovirus exposure and HLA in healthy donors. Study observations and caveats: A few CMV-associated chains proved CMV antigen-specific in vitro. Approximately 160 TCR beta chains were listed as cytomegalovirus-associated. That first-cohort TCR clusters tended to co-occur in the roughly 130 validation repertoires was found in a later analysis.

The donors formed part of the approximately 130-subject validation cohort, distinct from the roughly 670-subject first cohort. The protocol was immunoSEQ multiplex PCR, while the TCRdb copy is restricted to in-frame clones and leaves out a portion. Of some 240,000 clones detected, about 86% appear once; the ten largest clones hold around 1.2%. The CDR3 covers 15 residues. CDR1 and CDR2 from the germline V gene are SSHAT and FNYEAQ (reference sequence). Worth noting for this clone: Its matching antigen is unknown. The junction departs from germline at one end; a sequencing error may be responsible.

Sequenced input: PBMCs. The V and J genes are TRBV7-7 and TRBJ2-2, with a weak D call TRBD2 (5 bases). This clonotype was obtained from a woman in her twenties or thirties in good health and CMV-seropositive. CDR3 in amino acids: CASSSGLMNTGELFF. The DNA for the CDR3 is TGTGCTAGCAGCTCCGGACTCATGAACACCGGGGAGCTGTTTTTT.